The 16 T cell receptor beta chains reported below all come from one sample, sequenced in a study of brain T cells in children with intractable seizures. Data came from immunoSEQ multiplex PCR; TCRdb stores just in-frame clones and leaves some out. The table records about 340,000 clones, over 90% of them present only once. Time point reported: blood from clinic visit 5 months post-surgery; TSC patient then seizure free. The input for sequencing was peripheral blood, taken about 5 months after surgery. These receptors all come from a boy younger than two with tuberous sclerosis and intractable seizures.

This clone was seen once. The genes are TRBV6-1 and TRBJ1-5; no reliable D call. Germline CDR1 is MNHNS and CDR2 is SASEGT. The CDR3 is made up of 15 amino acids. The V end was cut by 2 bases, the J end by 5 bases, with 13 bases between. Here the CDR3 DNA reads TGTGCCAGCAGTGAATCGTTTTGGGAAGATCAGCCCCAGCATTTT. Amino acid sequence: CASSESFWEDQPQHF.

The DNA for the CDR3 is TGTGCCAGCAGCTTAGGTGGGAGTAGTGGAGATACGCAGTATTTT. Its protein is CASSLGGSSGDTQYF. The chain employs TRBV11-2 and TRBJ2-3; the D gene is possibly TRBD2 (5 bases). Trimming took 1 base from V and 5 from J, leaving 13 bases between them. This CDR3 spans 15 amino acids. Germline CDR1 is SGHAT and CDR2 is FQNNGV.

This chain joins TRBV28 and TRBJ2-1; 12 bases line up with TRBD2. Per the germline V gene, CDR1 is MDHEN and CDR2 is SYDVKM. The J segment lost 4 bases and the V segment lost 7 bases, leaving 11 bases of the junction unmatched. The CDR3 consists of 17 residues. CDR3 protein: CASTPWVLAGGYNEQFF. CDR3 nucleotides: TGTGCCAGCACCCCTTGGGTGCTAGCGGGAGGGTACAATGAGCAGTTCTTC.

The genes are TRBV6-2 or TRBV6-3 and TRBJ1-1; no clear D. Between the trimmed V and J ends, which lost 3 bases and 1 base, there was a span of 9 bases. Germline-derived CDR1 and CDR2 are MNHEY and SVGEGT. This CDR3 is built from 14 residues. The CDR3 nucleotides are TGTGCCAGCAGTTATTCCAGACAGAACACTGAAGCTTTCTTT. The encoded protein is CASSYSRQNTEAFF.

This chain joins TRBV30 and TRBJ2-1, with TRBD2 matching 8 bases. The CDR3 runs to 14 residues. With 2 bases clipped from V and 0 bases from J, the junction kept 0 bases outside the gene matches. Germline V gene sequence: CDR1 GTSNPN, CDR2 SVGIG (reference sequence). CDR3 residues: CAWSLAGSYNEQFF. In DNA form, the CDR3 reads TGTGCCTGGAGTCTAGCGGGCTCCTACAATGAGCAGTTCTTC.

The V gene is TRBV6-5, the J gene TRBJ1-2; D is ambiguous. The CDR3 has 14 residues. V lost 7 bases and J lost 4, with 16 bases in between. Germline V gene data show CDR1 as MNHEY and CDR2 as SVGAGI. CDR3 DNA: TGTGCCAGCACCCTAACGAGGGTTGTCTATGGCTACACCTTC. Amino acid sequence: CASTLTRVVYGYTF.

CDR3 sequence: CSVHALGSDGYTF. CDR3 nucleotide sequence: TGCAGCGTCCATGCCTTAGGGTCGGATGGCTACACCTTC. The chain recombines TRBV29-1 with TRBJ1-2; D is undetermined. Germline CDR1 reads SQVTM; CDR2 reads ANQGSEA. Trimming took 6 bases from V and 6 from J, leaving 17 bases between them. This CDR3 has 13 amino acids. The whole variable domain, filled in from reference TRBV29-1 and TRBJ1-2, reads SAVISQKPSRDICQRGTSLTIQCQVDSQVTMMFWYRQQPGQSLTLIATANQGSEATYESGFVIDKFPISRPNLTFSTLTVSNMSPEDSSIYLCSVHALGSDGYTFGSGTRLTVV.

The chain couples TRBV30 to TRBJ2-2, with 8 bases matching TRBD2. Germline CDR1 and CDR2: GTSNPN and SVGIG (reference sequence). V gave up 4 bases and J gave up 7 bases; unmatched junction bases: 5. This CDR3 is built from 13 residues. As DNA, the CDR3 is TGTGCCTGGACCTTTCGGGAGGGCGGGGAGCTGTTTTTT. Encoded protein: CAWTFREGGELFF. Full variable domain (remainder filled in from reference TRBV30 and TRBJ2-2): SQTIHQWPATLVQPVGSPLSLECTVEGTSNPNLYWYRQAAGRGLQLLFYSVGIGQISSEVPQNLSASRPQDRQFILSSKKLLLSDSGFYLCAWTFREGGELFFGEGSRLTVL.

This clone was seen a few times. The chain has TRBV19 and TRBJ2-7, with 7 bases lining up with TRBD2. The CDR3 contains 13 residues. After removal of 5 bases from V and 3 bases from J, the junction contained 4 bases not matched to a gene. CDR1 LNHDA and CDR2 SQIVND come from the germline V gene (reference sequence). The CDR3 coding sequence is TGTGCCAGTAGTTTCGGACTAGTCTACGAGCAGTACTTC. This gives the protein CASSFGLVYEQYF.

The V call is TRBV21-1, the J call TRBJ1-2. TRBV21-1 is designated a pseudogene. This CDR3 is 17 amino acids long. The chain's CDR3 is CASSKVKEASTIYGYTF. CDR3 sequence (DNA): TGTGCCAGCAGCAAAGTAAAGGAGGCGAGCACAATTTATGGCTACACCTTC.

The gene calls are TRBV30 and TRBJ2-7; tentatively, D is TRBD1 (6 bases). Germline V gene lookup returns CDR1 GTSNPN and CDR2 SVGIG (reference sequence). V lost 0 bases and J 3 bases, leaving 18 bases between the germline ends. CDR3 length: 16 residues. This CDR3 is CAWSVPGVLFLYEQYF. CDR3 bases: TGTGCCTGGAGTGTACCAGGGGTCCTTTTTCTCTACGAGCAGTACTTC.

DNA of the CDR3: TGTGCCACCAGTGCGGGGTATGGCTACACCTTC. It yields the protein CATSAGYGYTF. This chain links TRBV24-1 with TRBJ1-2; no reliable D call. The germline V gene encodes CDR1 KGHDR and CDR2 SFDVKD. The CDR3 covers 11 residues. V was trimmed by 5 bases and J by 5 bases, leaving 5 bases between them.

This sequence joins TRBV5-6 and TRBJ1-2, with 10 bases matching TRBD1. The CDR3 spans 13 residues. Germline CDR1 reads SGHDT; CDR2 reads YYEEEE. Trimming took 4 bases from V and 6 from J; bases not matched to a gene: 3. This chain's CDR3 is CASSPTGGNGYTF. The CDR3 bases are TGTGCCAGCAGCCCGACAGGGGGCAATGGCTACACCTTC.

This sequence joins TRBV10-3 and TRBJ1-2; perhaps TRBD1 as D (5 bases). From germline, CDR1 is ENHRY and CDR2 SYGVKD. Trimming pared 2 bases from V and 2 bases from J, leaving 6 bases between. The CDR3 covers 13 residues. CDR3 loop: CAISERQNYGYTF. In DNA form, the CDR3 reads TGTGCCATCAGTGAGCGACAGAACTATGGCTACACCTTC.

V gene TRBV27 combines with J gene TRBJ2-1, with D maybe TRBD1 (5 bases). The ends were cut back, 1 base at V and 2 bases at J, with 12 bases in the middle. The germline gives CDR1 MNHEY, CDR2 SMNVEV (reference sequence). CDR3 size: 16 residues. CDR3 coding DNA: TGTGCCAGCAGTTTATTCGGTCAGGGTCCCTACAATGAGCAGTTCTTC. It specifies CASSLFGQGPYNEQFF.

V is TRBV6-1 and J is TRBJ1-1; 9 bases match TRBD1. The length of the CDR3 is 16 residues. Germline loops: CDR1 MNHNS, CDR2 SASEGT. The V gene end was trimmed by 3 bases and the J gene end by 4 bases; junction bases not matched to a gene: 9. The CDR3 loop is CASSDLRGTGPTEAFF. CDR3 DNA sequence: TGTGCCAGCAGTGACCTACGGGGGACAGGGCCCACTGAAGCTTTCTTT.